The 3 T cell receptor beta chains in this list originate from one sample, sequenced in a study of blood T cell repertoires in COVID-19. TCRdb's table, derived via immunoSEQ multiplex PCR, lists solely in-frame clones and lacks some. This table has 90,000 to 140,000 clones, 65% to 90% appearing once. The source material was peripheral blood. These receptors were taken from a man between 50 and 59 years old with acute or convalescent COVID-19.

This clone was detected only once. V gene TRBV28 combines with J gene TRBJ2-7; 10 nucleotides match TRBD2. CDR1 and CDR2 from the germline V gene are MDHEN and SYDVKM. Unmatched junction bases numbered 6, after V lost 4 bases and J lost 6 bases. The CDR3 sequence is 14 residues long. The CDR3 spells CASSSGTSDREQYF. CDR3 DNA sequence: TGTGCCAGCAGTTCCGGGACTAGCGACCGCGAGCAGTACTTC.

The J gene is TRBJ1-4, the V gene TRBV28; possible D gene TRBD1, 6 bases. Germline-derived CDR1 and CDR2 are MDHEN and SYDVKM. The CDR3 has 15 amino acids. V lost 5 bases and J 8 bases, leaving 18 bases between the germline ends. The CDR3 sequence: CASSHREKLVEKLFF. CDR3 DNA: TGTGCCAGCAGTCACAGGGAGAAGTTGGTCGAAAAACTGTTTTTT. The full variable domain, in which reference TRBV28 and TRBJ1-4 provide the parts outside the CDR3, is DVKVTQSSRYLVKRTGEKVFLECVQDMDHENMFWYRQDPGLGLRLIYFSYDVKMKEKGDIPEGYSVSREKKERFSLILESASTNQTSMYLCASSHREKLVEKLFFGSGTQLSVL.

V and J are TRBV9 and TRBJ2-7; D is unresolved. Trimming removed 0 bases from V and 4 bases from J, with 11 bases in between. The CDR3 spans 14 residues. Germline CDR1 reads SGDLS; CDR2 reads YYNGEE. This CDR3 is CASSVGGNQYEQYF. The CDR3 DNA sequence: TGTGCCAGCAGCGTAGGCGGAAACCAGTACGAGCAGTACTTC.